The sequence of this T cell receptor beta chain was determined in a study of OX40 agonist ivuxolimab in advanced cancers. Overall study findings and caveats: At 0.1 to 3.0 mg/kg and by week 6, clonal expansion occurred in CD4+ and CD8+ blood T cells.

The CDR3 runs 14 residues. V shed 5 bases, J shed 5 bases, and the junction held 4 bases outside the gene matches. Germline V lookup: CDR1 MNHEY, CDR2 SVGAGI. On this clone: What it recognizes is unknown.

Libraries were prepared by immunoSEQ multiplex PCR; TCRdb keeps only in-frame clonotypes and omits some of them. This sample has roughly 92,000 clones; nearly 90% occur once, and the top ten carry 0.15% to 0.2%. The V and J genes are TRBV6-5 and TRBJ2-5; 11 bases agree with TRBD2. The TCR originated in an adult with an advanced solid tumor such as melanoma, head and neck, liver or kidney cancer. Here the sequenced sample was CD4+ or CD8+ T cells sorted from blood, taken in a trial of the OX40 agonist ivuxolimab. CDR3 coding DNA: TGTGCCAGCAGTAGACTAGCGGGGAAGGAGACCCAGTACTTC. Translated, it gives CASSRLAGKETQYF.